A single sample gave rise to the 5 T cell receptor beta chains below, sequenced in a study of cytomegalovirus exposure and HLA in healthy donors. Researchers ran the PCR with 60 Vbeta and 13 Jbeta primers. Generated by immunoSEQ multiplex PCR, the TCRdb table keeps only in-frame clones and is missing some. The sample table sets out about 130,000 clones. The source material was PBMCs. The receptors here all came from a woman aged 60-75 years in good health and CMV-seronegative.

The chain is built from TRBV9 and TRBJ2-1; 8 bases line up with TRBD2. V gave up 4 bases and J gave up 6 bases; unmatched junction bases: 12. The CDR3 runs 16 residues. Germline assignment: CDR1 SGDLS and CDR2 YYNGEE. In DNA form, the CDR3 reads TGTGCCAGCAGCCCTCAAGCGGGAGTCGGAATCAATGAGCAGTTCTTC. Translated, it gives CASSPQAGVGINEQFF. Using reference TRBV9 and TRBJ2-1 for the parts outside the CDR3, the full variable domain is DSGVTQTPKHLITATGQRVTLRCSPRSGDLSVYWYQQSLDQGLQFLIQYYNGEERAKGNILERFSAQQFPDLHSELNLSSLELGDSALYFCASSPQAGVGINEQFFGPGTRLTVL.

The chain carries TRBV28 and TRBJ1-5, with D tentatively TRBD1 (6 bases). Germline CDR1 MDHEN, CDR2 SYDVKM. V was pared by 6 bases and J by 0 bases, with 12 bases between. The CDR3 runs to 15 residues. The CDR3 region is CASSLGQFSNQPQHF. CDR3 nucleotides: TGTGCCAGCAGCCTCGGACAGTTTAGCAATCAGCCCCAGCATTTT.

The CDR3 DNA is TGCGCCAGCAGTGCCCGGACAGGGGTCGCAGATACGCAGTATTTT. Translated, it gives CASSARTGVADTQYF. The rearrangement joins TRBV10-1 to TRBJ2-3, with TRBD1 matching 9 bases. V dropped 4 bases and J dropped 4; count of bases not matched to a gene: 6. Germline values: CDR1 WNHNN, CDR2 SYGVQD (reference sequence). There are 15 residues in the CDR3.

The V and J genes are TRBV5-1 and TRBJ1-5, with D perhaps TRBD1 (6 bases). V lost 3 bases, J lost 5 bases, and 12 bases lay in between. The CDR3 runs to 14 residues. Germline V gives CDR1 SGHRS, CDR2 YFSETQ. The CDR3 sequence is CASSWGPGDQPQHF. In nucleotides, the CDR3 is TGCGCCAGCAGCTGGGGGCCAGGGGATCAGCCCCAGCATTTT.

The chain recombines TRBV2 with TRBJ2-7; D unclear. The CDR3 extends over 14 amino acids. Germline lookup yields CDR1 SNHLY and CDR2 FYNNEI. The V and J ends lost 4 bases and 0 bases respectively, with 10 bases between them. The CDR3, as DNA: TGTGCCAGCAGTGTTCGTGCGGCCTCCTACGAGCAGTACTTC. Protein: CASSVRAASYEQYF.